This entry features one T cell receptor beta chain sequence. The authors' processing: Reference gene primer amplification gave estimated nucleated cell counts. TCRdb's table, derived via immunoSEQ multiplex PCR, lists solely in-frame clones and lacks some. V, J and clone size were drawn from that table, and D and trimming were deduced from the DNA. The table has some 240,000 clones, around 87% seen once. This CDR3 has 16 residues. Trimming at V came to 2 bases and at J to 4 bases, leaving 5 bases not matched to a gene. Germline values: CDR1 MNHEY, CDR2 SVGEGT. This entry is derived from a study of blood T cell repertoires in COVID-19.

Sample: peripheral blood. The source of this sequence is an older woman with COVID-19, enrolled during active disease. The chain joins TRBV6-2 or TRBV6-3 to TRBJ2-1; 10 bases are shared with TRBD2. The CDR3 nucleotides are TGTGCCAGCAGTTACGTTAGCGGGGGGCTATACAATGAGCAGTTCTTC. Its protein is CASSYVSGGLYNEQFF.